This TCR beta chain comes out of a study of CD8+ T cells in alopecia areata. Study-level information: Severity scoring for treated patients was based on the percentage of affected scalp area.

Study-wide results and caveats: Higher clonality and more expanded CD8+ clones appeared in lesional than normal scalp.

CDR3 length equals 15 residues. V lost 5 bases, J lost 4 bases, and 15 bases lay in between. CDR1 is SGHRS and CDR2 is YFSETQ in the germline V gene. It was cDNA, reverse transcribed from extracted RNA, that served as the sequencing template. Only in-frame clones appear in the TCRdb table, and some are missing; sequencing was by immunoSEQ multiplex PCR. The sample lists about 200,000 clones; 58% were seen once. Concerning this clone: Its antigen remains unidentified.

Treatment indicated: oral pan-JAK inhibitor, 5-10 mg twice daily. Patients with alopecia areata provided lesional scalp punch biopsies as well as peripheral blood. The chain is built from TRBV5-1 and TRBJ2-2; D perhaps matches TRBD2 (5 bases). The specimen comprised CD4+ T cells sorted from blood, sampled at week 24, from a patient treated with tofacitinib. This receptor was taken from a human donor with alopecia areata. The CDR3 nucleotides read TGCGCCAGCAGTACGGGATCCGATGGCACCGGGGAGCTGTTTTTT. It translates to CASSTGSDGTGELFF. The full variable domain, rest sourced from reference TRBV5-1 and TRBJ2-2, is KAGVTQTPRYLIKTRGQQVTLSCSPISGHRSVSWYQQTPGQGLQFLFEYFSETQRNKGNFPGRFSGRQFSNSRSEMNVSTLELGDSALYLCASSTGSDGTGELFFGEGSRLTVL.